Here is one T cell receptor beta chain with its context. Its antigen is currently unknown. The assay used deep level. Assay used: immunoSEQ multiplex PCR; TCRdb lists only in-frame clones, some missing. The sample includes some 1,900,000 clones, about 95% of them seen just once. Terminally differentiated effector memory CD45RA+ cells were excluded from the naive CD8 cells, which were CD45RO-negative and positively selected for CCR7. This entry belongs to a study of shared clonotypes between healthy human individuals. Broader study findings: Only a few donors were included, so the genetic and exposure-history diversity represented was limited. Shared clonotypes across all four donors exceeded non-shared ones in generation probability.

Germline values: CDR1 LNHDA, CDR2 SQIVND (reference sequence). Trimming removed 6 bases from V and 1 base from J, with 13 bases in between. The CDR3 has 14 residues. This clonotype originated in a man between 18 and 35 years old in good health. The J gene is TRBJ2-7, the V gene TRBV19; D perhaps matches TRBD1 (6 bases). Specimen: naive CD8+ T cells sorted from blood. The CDR3 loop reads CASSLAGTSYEQYF. The CDR3 region has the DNA TGTGCCAGTAGCCTGGCCGGGACATCCTACGAGCAGTACTTC.